This TCR beta chain was sequenced for a study of a mutant IDH1 vaccine in newly diagnosed glioma. Specified time point: week 23, last vaccination. Doses comprised 300 ug of mutant IDH1 20-mer peptide each, plus topical imiquimod. J was trimmed by 0 bases and V by 0 bases; bases with no gene match: 1. This CDR3 contains 15 residues. CDR1 and CDR2 from the germline V gene are MGHRA and YSYEKL. Remarks on this clone: What it recognizes is unknown.

Sequenced by immunoSEQ multiplex PCR; TCRdb stores in-frame clones only, minus some. The sample has approximately 44,000 clones, roughly 84% seen once. Sequences were derived from PBMCs, sampled from a glioma patient whose treatment included an IDH1 peptide vaccine. The receptor comes from a woman under 30 with glioma. Some clones in this sample may be carry-over from other donors' samples. The rearrangement uses TRBV4-1 and TRBJ2-5, with 7 bases identical to TRBD1. The CDR3 nucleotides are TGCGCCAGCAGCCAAGACAGGGGGTACCAAGAGACCCAGTACTTC. The encoded protein is CASSQDRGYQETQYF.